The 5 T cell receptor beta chains below come from one sample, sequenced in a study of blood T cell repertoires in COVID-19. The repertoire was sequenced with immunoSEQ multiplex PCR; TCRdb's copy has only in-frame clones and lacks some. This table has about 270,000 clones, more than 75% appearing once. The source material was PBMCs or T cells enriched from blood (not recorded which). The receptors derive from an older woman in a cohort exposed to, infected with or recovered from COVID-19 (not recorded which).

The rearrangement links TRBV9 to TRBJ2-1, with D maybe TRBD2 (5 bases). Germline V gene data show CDR1 as SGDLS and CDR2 as YYNGEE. The CDR3 sequence is 14 residues long. Trimming removed 1 base from V and 3 bases from J, with 8 bases in between. The chain's CDR3 is CASSVWESYNEQFF. CDR3 sequence (DNA): TGTGCCAGCAGCGTATGGGAGAGCTACAATGAGCAGTTCTTC.

The rearrangement joins TRBV5-8 to TRBJ2-3; 15 bases map to TRBD2. CDR1 is SGHTS and CDR2 is YDEGEE in the germline V gene. There are 20 residues in the CDR3. V trimming: 3 bases; J trimming: 0 bases; junction bases outside the gene matches: 11. This CDR3 reads CASSSGLAGGPMKSTDTQYF. CDR3 DNA: TGTGCCAGCAGCTCCGGACTAGCGGGAGGGCCTATGAAGAGCACAGATACGCAGTATTTT.

The chain carries TRBV27 and TRBJ2-3, with TRBD2 matching over 8 bases. The germline V gene has CDR1 MNHEY and CDR2 SMNVEV (reference sequence). CDR3 length: 16 amino acids. Trimming at V came to 5 bases and at J to 4 bases, leaving 11 bases not matched to a gene. The CDR3 is CASSPSAGEVADTQYF. Written as DNA, the CDR3 is TGTGCCAGCAGTCCCTCAGCGGGAGAGGTGGCAGATACGCAGTATTTT.

J is TRBJ2-2 and V is TRBV6-5; no firm D call. The V gene's germline CDR1 is MNHEY and CDR2 SVGAGI. Trimming left V 3 bases short and J 2 bases short, with 7 bases between. This CDR3 is built from 14 residues. CDR3: CASSYRVNTGELFF. DNA for the CDR3: TGTGCCAGCAGTTATCGGGTAAACACCGGGGAGCTGTTTTTT.

The V call is TRBV9, the J call TRBJ1-6, with 8 positions matching TRBD1. V lost 3 bases to trimming and J lost 7 bases; unmatched junction nucleotides: 15. Germline values: CDR1 SGDLS, CDR2 YYNGEE. This CDR3 contains 18 residues. In nucleotides, the CDR3 is TGTGCCAGCAGCGATACTACAGGGGGAATTATTAGGAATTCACCCCTCCACTTT. Protein product: CASSDTTGGIIRNSPLHF.